A selection of T cell receptor beta chains follows, all from one sample in a study of cytomegalovirus exposure and HLA in healthy donors. Assay: immunoSEQ multiplex PCR; the TCRdb copy retains only in-frame clones and omits some. The data contain about 120,000 clones, less than 85% of them singletons. Sequencing was carried out using PBMCs. These receptors were obtained from a man under 40 in good health and CMV-seropositive. Both conserved end residues are part of each CDR3. A D gene is named only where the DNA matches it firmly. Size values are once, few and many counts, or a class for expanded clones, and some rows have none.

D: NA
V: TRBV9
J: TRBJ2-3
size: few
DNA: TGTGCCAGCAGCTCCCTATCTATTGCAGATACGCAGTATTTT
CDR3: CASSSLSIADTQYF

D: NA
V: TRBV30
J: TRBJ1-2
size: NA
DNA: TGTGCCTGGAGTGTACGGGGTCAGGGCTACACCTTC
CDR3: CAWSVRGQGYTF

D: TRBD2
V: TRBV5-1
J: TRBJ2-7
size: NA
DNA: TGCGCCAGCAGCTTGGGGCCAGGGAGGGCCTACGAGCAGTACTTC
CDR3: CASSLGPGRAYEQYF

D: NA
V: TRBV4-2
J: TRBJ2-3
size: NA
DNA: TGTGCCAGCAGCCAGGTTAGACTAGGGGATACGCAGTATTTT
CDR3: CASSQVRLGDTQYF

D: NA
V: TRBV7-8
J: TRBJ2-5
size: once
DNA: TGTGCCAGCTGGCCTAGCCCGTACCAAGAGACCCAGTACTTC
CDR3: CASWPSPYQETQYF

D: NA
V: TRBV6-1
J: TRBJ1-1
size: NA
DNA: TGTGCCAGCAGTGCAGAATTTCTTAACACTGAAGCTTTCTTT
CDR3: CASSAEFLNTEAFF

D: TRBD2
V: TRBV10-3
J: TRBJ2-7
size: NA
DNA: TGTGCCATCAGTTCCATTAGCGGGGGATTGCACTCCTACGAGCAGTACTTC
CDR3: CAISSISGGLHSYEQYF

D: TRBD2
V: TRBV9
J: TRBJ2-7
size: NA
DNA: TGTGCCAGCAGCGTTCTCAGCGGGGGGGCCTACGAGCAGTACTTC
CDR3: CASSVLSGGAYEQYF

D: TRBD2
V: TRBV7-3
J: TRBJ2-5
size: NA
DNA: TGTGCCAGCAGCCAAGGACTAGCGGGGGAAGAGACCCAGTACTTC
CDR3: CASSQGLAGEETQYF

D: TRBD1
V: TRBV5-4
J: TRBJ2-6
size: NA
DNA: TGTGCCAGCAGCAAAGGGACAGGAGGAGCTGGGGCCAACGTCCTGACTTTC
CDR3: CASSKGTGGAGANVLTF

D: TRBD1
V: TRBV6-1
J: TRBJ1-5
size: few
DNA: TGTGCCAGCAGTGAGCACCACAGGGGCTTGGCCCAGCATTTT
CDR3: CASSEHHRGLAQHF

D: NA
V: TRBV7-9
J: TRBJ2-1
size: NA
DNA: TGTGCCAGCAGCTTAGCGCTTAGGGGCGTAAATGAGCAGTTCTTC
CDR3: CASSLALRGVNEQFF

D: TRBD2
V: TRBV14
J: TRBJ2-1
size: once
DNA: TGTGCCAGCAGCCAACTAGCGGGGGGGCGGAATGAGCAGTTCTTC
CDR3: CASSQLAGGRNEQFF

D: TRBD2
V: TRBV5-1
J: TRBJ2-1
size: NA
DNA: TGCGCCAGCAGCTTGGTGCTAGCGGGGGGCTCCAATGAGCAGTTCTTC
CDR3: CASSLVLAGGSNEQFF

D: TRBD1
V: TRBV6-5
J: TRBJ2-5
size: NA
DNA: TGTGCCAGCAGTTATCGGGGGACAGGGACAGAGACCCAGTACTTC
CDR3: CASSYRGTGTETQYF

D: TRBD2
V: TRBV27
J: TRBJ2-7
size: NA
DNA: TGTGCCAGCAGTCGGGGAGGGGTCGAGCAGTACTTC
CDR3: CASSRGGVEQYF

D: NA
V: TRBV5-1
J: TRBJ2-7
size: NA
DNA: TGCGCCAGCAGCTTGGCCGGACATACTTACGAGCAGTACTTC
CDR3: CASSLAGHTYEQYF

D: NA
V: TRBV30
J: TRBJ1-5
size: NA
DNA: TGTGCCTGGACCATCGGGGGGTCTGGTCAGCCCCAGCATTTT
CDR3: CAWTIGGSGQPQHF

D: TRBD1
V: TRBV5-1
J: TRBJ2-5
size: NA
DNA: TGCGCCAGCAGCTGGGACAGGGTCCAAGAGACCCAGTACTTC
CDR3: CASSWDRVQETQYF

D: NA
V: TRBV27
J: TRBJ1-2
size: NA
DNA: TGTGCCAGCAGTTTAGCCGGGAACTATGGCTACACCTTC
CDR3: CASSLAGNYGYTF

D: NA
V: TRBV19
J: TRBJ1-2
size: NA
DNA: TGTGCCAGTAGTATTTTGGGGCGAAGCTATGGCTACACCTTC
CDR3: CASSILGRSYGYTF

D: NA
V: TRBV2
J: TRBJ1-1
size: NA
DNA: TGTGCCAGCAGCGGAACAGGGCGCAACACTGAAGCTTTCTTT
CDR3: CASSGTGRNTEAFF

D: TRBD1
V: TRBV5-8
J: TRBJ2-7
size: NA
DNA: TGTGCCAGCAGCTTCGGCAGGGGGTGGCCAGAGCAGTACTTC
CDR3: CASSFGRGWPEQYF

D: NA
V: TRBV6-6
J: TRBJ1-1
size: few
DNA: TGTGCCAGCATTCCTGAGGTGAACACTGAAGCTTTCTTT
CDR3: CASIPEVNTEAFF

D: NA
V: TRBV4-1
J: TRBJ1-2
size: NA
DNA: TGCGCCAGCAGCCATACCGGGACACCCAATGGCTACACCTTC
CDR3: CASSHTGTPNGYTF

D: NA
V: TRBV13
J: TRBJ2-7
size: NA
DNA: TGTGCCAGCAGCTTTGGAACTAAAAGTTACGAGCAGTACTTC
CDR3: CASSFGTKSYEQYF

D: NA
V: TRBV28
J: TRBJ1-1
size: NA
DNA: TGTGCCAGCAGTTTCGGTTTCTACACTGAAGCTTTCTTT
CDR3: CASSFGFYTEAFF

D: NA
V: TRBV30
J: TRBJ2-7
size: NA
DNA: TGTGCCTGGAGTGTATTATTAACTAGCCGTACCTACGAGCAGTACTTC
CDR3: CAWSVLLTSRTYEQYF

D: NA
V: TRBV5-1
J: TRBJ1-1
size: NA
DNA: TGCGCCAGCAGCTTTGGTATAGGGGGAGCCTCTGAAGCTTTCTTT
CDR3: CASSFGIGGASEAFF